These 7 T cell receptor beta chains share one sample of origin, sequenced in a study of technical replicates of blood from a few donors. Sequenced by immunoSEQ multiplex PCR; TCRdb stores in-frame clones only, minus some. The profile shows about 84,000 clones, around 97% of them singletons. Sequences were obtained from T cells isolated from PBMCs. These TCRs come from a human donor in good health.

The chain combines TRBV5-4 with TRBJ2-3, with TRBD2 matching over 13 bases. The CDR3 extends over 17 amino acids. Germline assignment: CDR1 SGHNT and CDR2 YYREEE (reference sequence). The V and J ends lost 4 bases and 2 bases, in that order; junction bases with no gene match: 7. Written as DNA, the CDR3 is TGTGCCAGCAGCAGAGGACTAGCGGGGGACCACACAGATACGCAGTATTTT. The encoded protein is CASSRGLAGDHTDTQYF.

The chain's CDR3 is CASSARLNNEQFF. CDR3 sequence (DNA): TGTGCCAGCAGCGCCCGGTTGAACAATGAGCAGTTCTTC. This chain uses TRBV11-3 with TRBJ2-1; D ambiguous. Between the trimmed V and J ends, which lost 5 bases and 5 bases, there was a span of 10 bases. The CDR3 runs to 13 residues. CDR1 SGHNT and CDR2 YENEEA come from the germline V gene. The full variable domain, rest sourced from reference TRBV11-3 and TRBJ2-1, is EAGVVQSPRYKIIEKKQPVAFWCNPISGHNTLYWYLQNLGQGPELLIRYENEEAVDDSQLPKDRFSAERLKGVDSTLKIQPAELGDSAVYLCASSARLNNEQFFGPGTRLTVL.

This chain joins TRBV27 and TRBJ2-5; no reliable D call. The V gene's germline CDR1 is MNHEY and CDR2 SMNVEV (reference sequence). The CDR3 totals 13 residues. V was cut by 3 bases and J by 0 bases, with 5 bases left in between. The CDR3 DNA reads TGTGCCAGCAGTTTTTCGTACCAAGAGACCCAGTACTTC. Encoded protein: CASSFSYQETQYF.

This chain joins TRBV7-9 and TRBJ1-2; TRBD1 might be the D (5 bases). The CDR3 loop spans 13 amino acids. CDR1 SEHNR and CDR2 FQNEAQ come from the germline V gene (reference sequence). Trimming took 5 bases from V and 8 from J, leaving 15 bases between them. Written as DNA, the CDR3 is TGTGCCAGCAGCCTCTTGGGAGGGGTAGGCTACACCTTC. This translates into CASSLLGGVGYTF. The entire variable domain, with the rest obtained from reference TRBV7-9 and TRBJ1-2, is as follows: DTGVSQNPRHKITKRGQNVTFRCDPISEHNRLYWYRQTLGQGPEFLTYFQNEAQLEKSRLLSDRFSAERPKGSFSTLEIQRTEQGDSAMYLCASSLLGGVGYTFGSGTRLTVV.

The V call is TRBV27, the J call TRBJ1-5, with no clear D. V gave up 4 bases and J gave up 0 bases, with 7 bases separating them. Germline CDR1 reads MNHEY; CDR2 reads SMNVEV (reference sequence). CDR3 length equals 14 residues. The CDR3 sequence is CASSSLDSNQPQHF. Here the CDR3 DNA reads TGTGCCAGCAGTTCTCTAGATAGCAATCAGCCCCAGCATTTT.

The CDR3 DNA is TGCAGCGTCTCGGACAGCTACATGAACACTGAAGCTTTCTTT. Amino acids: CSVSDSYMNTEAFF. The chain combines TRBV29-1 with TRBJ1-1; tentative D call: TRBD1 (6 bases). Between the trimmed V and J ends, which lost 6 bases and 0 bases, there was a span of 14 bases. The germline V gene has CDR1 SQVTM and CDR2 ANQGSEA. This CDR3 has 14 residues. Using reference TRBV29-1 and TRBJ1-1 for the parts outside the CDR3, the full variable domain is SAVISQKPSRDICQRGTSLTIQCQVDSQVTMMFWYRQQPGQSLTLIATANQGSEATYESGFVIDKFPISRPNLTFSTLTVSNMSPEDSSIYLCSVSDSYMNTEAFFGQGTRLTVV.

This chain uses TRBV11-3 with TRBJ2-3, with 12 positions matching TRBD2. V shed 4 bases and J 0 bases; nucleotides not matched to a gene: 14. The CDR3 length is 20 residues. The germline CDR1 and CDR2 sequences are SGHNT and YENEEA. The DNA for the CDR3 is TGTGCCAGCAGCTCGCCCCCTTGGACTAGCGGGGACCTAAGCACAGATACGCAGTATTTT. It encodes CASSSPPWTSGDLSTDTQYF. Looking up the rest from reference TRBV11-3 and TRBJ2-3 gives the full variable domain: EAGVVQSPRYKIIEKKQPVAFWCNPISGHNTLYWYLQNLGQGPELLIRYENEEAVDDSQLPKDRFSAERLKGVDSTLKIQPAELGDSAVYLCASSSPPWTSGDLSTDTQYFGPGTRLTVL.